This TCR beta chain was identified in a study of T cells in Graves' hyperthyroidism and ophthalmopathy (dated 2019 in TCRdb). Study-wide context: Peripheral blood was sampled at the time of initial diagnosis, prior to any treatment. TCR V-J signatures able to tell the groups apart were searched for in a discovery cohort of around 95 patients, of whom around 42 had Graves' ophthalmopathy and 55 to 65 had stable Graves' hyperthyroidism. An independent validation cohort of 18 to 20 hyperthyroidism patients and 17 patients who later progressed to ophthalmopathy tested prospective prediction of ophthalmopathy. The 95 to 100 discovery patients were divided at random into training and test sets in a 7:3 ratio. Thyroid tissue and blood T-cell repertoires from several Graves' hyperthyroidism patients were also compared in the study. Following sampling, methimazole starting at 30 mg daily was given to hyperthyroidism patients, and high-dose intravenous methylprednisolone was given to ophthalmopathy patients. TCR Vbeta CDR3 sequencing of roughly 140 peripheral blood samples (over 40 ophthalmopathy, 75 hyperthyroidism and around 17 progressor patients) is reported in the paper. Overall study results and their limits: In validation, progression to ophthalmopathy was predicted by the model with about 70% sensitivity and 72% to 80% specificity, a median of 6.5 months before onset. Ophthalmopathy was separated from stable hyperthyroidism by a 13 V-J signature model, with over 85% sensitivity and about 81% specificity obtained in cross-validation and 80%/75% obtained in testing. No statistical method was used to set the sample size in advance, and investigators knew the group allocation. Most expanded thyroid clonotypes (frequency above 0.001) were also detected in blood, suggesting blood repertoires may reflect thyroid immune responses.

Hyperthyroidism patients were newly diagnosed, with disease duration under 2 months, and aged 18 to 65 years. Any patient with an uncontrolled infection, another autoimmune disease, pregnancy or lactation was excluded. Diagnoses were established on the basis of clinical symptoms, serum thyroxine and TRAb, thyroid ultrasound, and orbital computed tomography. Blood from progressor patients was drawn when they were first diagnosed with hyperthyroidism, before any ophthalmopathy symptoms appeared. PBMCs were separated from approximately 10 ml of fresh peripheral blood using Ficoll-Paque density gradient centrifugation. Progressor patients were first diagnosed with Graves' hyperthyroidism and then developed ophthalmopathy during follow-up. Trizol reagent was used to extract total RNA, and RNA quality was then checked on an Agilent 2100 Bioanalyzer. Amplification of TCR beta CDR3 regions was carried out from RNA transcripts. The TCR CDR3 was subjected to a first round of RT-PCR using the HTBI primer set and the Qiagen OneStep RT-PCR kit. A second multiplex PCR round built the libraries, followed by size selection and purification. Libraries were sequenced paired-end with 100 bp reads on an Illumina HiSeq2000. On the study's bioinformatics: SOAPnuke was used to process the raw data, throwing out any read that contained adapters or uncalled bases, had a mean Phred below 15, or lacked an exact constant-primer or identifier match. High-quality paired reads were merged with COPE v1.2.5, and unique nucleotide sequences were defined as clonotypes. MiTCR v1.1 was used to align the clonotypes against IMGT TRBV, TRBD and TRBJ reference segments. Only V-J combinations with frequency above 0.0001, covering 99.2% of repertoires, were analysed. The TCS score was defined as the ratio of F50 (clonal expansion) to E x V (chaos), calculated using BLOSUM62-based TCRdist between CDR3 peptides within each V-J. Welch's t-statistics and random forest reduced roughly 500 V-J features to 13, which were used in a naive Bayes classifier (R e1071). Starting from the raw public reads, TCRdb applied fastp trimming at Q25, assembled clones with MiXCR and retained in-frame beta chains. All rows with the same CDR3 protein become a single entry with the most common DNA and genes. The V and J calls, along with clone size, are taken from TCRdb and not from the paper's own processing. The sample table shows fewer than 300,000 distinct CDR3 sequences, and 15% are seen once. Of the sample, around 31% is held by the ten largest clones.

Concerning this clonotype: Its antigen remains unidentified. No qualities accompany the bases; no much larger clone lies one base away.

The sequenced material came from blood. The TCR was taken from a woman between 50 and 59 years old with Graves' hyperthyroidism that later progressed to Graves' ophthalmopathy.

The DNA sequence reads TGTGCCAGCAGCTTAGACAGCCCGAACACCGGGGAGCTGTTTTTT. The translation is CASSLDSPNTGELFF. Here the chain combines TRBV7-3 and TRBJ2-2; possibly the D gene is TRBD1, per 5 matching bases. The CDR3 goes from the cysteine to the phenylalanine over 15 residues. Only the CDR3 DNA is retained, 45 bases long and in frame from the first base. Reading the germline V gene gives CDR1 SGHTA and CDR2 FQGTGA. The junction carries 7 bases between V and J, which are trimmed by 2 bases and 0 bases respectively.